The 32 T cell receptor beta chains in this list originate from one sample, sequenced in a study of graft-versus-host responses after intestinal transplantation. Profiling relied on immunoSEQ multiplex PCR, and the TCRdb table lists in-frame clones only, not all of them. The sample carries some 45,000 clones, roughly 90% recorded once. The sample here was PBMCs, taken 524 days after transplant. The source is a human patient who received an intestinal transplant, so some T cells may come from the graft donor.

The chain recombines TRBV9 with TRBJ1-6; 7 bases fit TRBD1. V was clipped by 3 bases and J by 5 bases; unmatched bases: 5. The CDR3 extends over 15 amino acids. Germline values: CDR1 SGDLS, CDR2 YYNGEE. CDR3 coding DNA: TGTGCCAGCAGCGGAGGGACAGCTAATAATTCACCCCTCCACTTT. As protein: CASSGGTANNSPLHF.

V gene TRBV4-2 combines with J gene TRBJ2-1; 7 positions match TRBD2. V was pared by 0 bases and J by 5 bases, with 7 bases of the junction left unmatched. Germline loops: CDR1 LGHNA, CDR2 YNFKEQ. The length of the CDR3 is 16 residues. The CDR3 region is CASSQDLAAGNNEQFF. CDR3 DNA sequence: TGTGCCAGCAGCCAAGATCTAGCAGCGGGGAACAATGAGCAGTTCTTC.

V and J are TRBV4-1 and TRBJ1-4; D is possibly TRBD1 (6 bases). CDR3 length equals 18 residues. Trimming left V 6 bases short and J 5 bases short, with 25 bases between. Germline CDR1 and CDR2: MGHRA and YSYEKL. CDR3 region: CASRVYRESLPLNEKLFF. In DNA form, the CDR3 reads TGCGCCAGCAGGGTTTACAGGGAATCCCTGCCTCTCAATGAAAAACTGTTTTTT.

The CDR3 nucleotides are TGTGCCATCGGTCGGCCGGGTGGGGAAGAGACCCAGTACTTC. As protein: CAIGRPGGEETQYF. The V gene is TRBV10-3, the J gene TRBJ2-5; D unclear. V was trimmed by 8 bases and J by 3 bases, leaving 16 bases between them. Germline loops: CDR1 ENHRY, CDR2 SYGVKD. The CDR3 has 14 residues.

The chain is built from TRBV28 and TRBJ1-4; TRBD1 matches at 8 bases. Germline V gene data show CDR1 as MDHEN and CDR2 as SYDVKM. The CDR3 consists of 19 residues. With V trimmed by 3 bases and J by 0 bases, 12 bases remained unmatched. This CDR3 reads CASSFVWAGGFATNEKLFF. For the CDR3, the DNA is TGTGCCAGCAGTTTTGTCTGGGCAGGGGGCTTTGCAACTAATGAAAAACTGTTTTTT.

This clone was counted a single time. This chain links TRBV28 with TRBJ2-1; 12 bases align to TRBD2. The CDR3 is 21 residues long. The germline V gene encodes CDR1 MDHEN and CDR2 SYDVKM. The trim removed 6 bases at V and 1 base at J, leaving 19 bases unmatched. The CDR3 spells CASSYPLRLAGVEGSYNEQFF. As DNA, the CDR3 is TGTGCCAGCAGCTACCCCCTAAGACTAGCGGGAGTGGAGGGGTCCTACAATGAGCAGTTCTTC. The full variable domain, rest sourced from reference TRBV28 and TRBJ2-1, is DVKVTQSSRYLVKRTGEKVFLECVQDMDHENMFWYRQDPGLGLRLIYFSYDVKMKEKGDIPEGYSVSREKKERFSLILESASTNQTSMYLCASSYPLRLAGVEGSYNEQFFGPGTRLTVL.

V gene TRBV12-5 combines with J gene TRBJ2-6, with D perhaps TRBD1 (6 bases). This CDR3 is 18 amino acids long. Between the trimmed V and J ends, which lost 0 bases and 0 bases, there was a span of 12 bases. Germline assignment: CDR1 LGHNT and CDR2 FRNRAP. The CDR3, as DNA: TGTGCTAGTGGTTTGGTACTCACAGGGTCCTCTGGGGCCAACGTCCTGACTTTC. It specifies CASGLVLTGSSGANVLTF.

The rearrangement uses TRBV5-6 and TRBJ1-1; 9 bases fit TRBD1. Trimming removed 2 bases from V and 0 bases from J; junction bases left unmatched: 8. Per germline, CDR1 SGHDT and CDR2 YYEEEE. This CDR3 has 17 amino acids. DNA for the CDR3: TGTGCCAGCAGCTTTGGGGGACAGGGTCTAATGAACACTGAAGCTTTCTTT. This codes for CASSFGGQGLMNTEAFF.

V usage is TRBV19 and J usage is TRBJ1-2; D uncertain. Trimming took 4 bases from V and 0 from J, leaving 6 bases between them. The CDR3 is 13 amino acids. Per the germline V gene, CDR1 is LNHDA and CDR2 is SQIVND (reference sequence). The CDR3 reads CASSTGSNYGYTF. CDR3 coding DNA: TGTGCCAGTAGTACGGGTTCTAACTATGGCTACACCTTC. The full variable domain, completed using reference TRBV19 and TRBJ1-2, is DGGITQSPKYLFRKEGQNVTLSCEQNLNHDAMYWYRQDPGQGLRLIYYSQIVNDFQKGDIAEGYSVSREKKESFPLTVTSAQKNPTAFYLCASSTGSNYGYTFGSGTRLTVV.

The table lists this clone with a few counts. The chain is built from TRBV25-1 and TRBJ1-5, with 8 bases identical to TRBD1. V was clipped by 4 bases and J by 0 bases; unmatched bases: 5. This CDR3 spans 16 amino acids. CDR1 MGHDK and CDR2 SYGVNS come from the germline V gene. The CDR3: CASSGGQGYSNQPQHF. The CDR3 region has the DNA TGTGCCAGCAGTGGCGGACAGGGTTATAGCAATCAGCCCCAGCATTTT. The whole variable domain, remainder taken from reference TRBV25-1 and TRBJ1-5, is EADIYQTPRYLVIGTGKKITLECSQTMGHDKMYWYQQDPGMELHLIHYSYGVNSTEKGDLSSESTVSRIRTEHFPLTLESARPSHTSQYLCASSGGQGYSNQPQHFGDGTRLSIL.

The chain has TRBV4-1 and TRBJ2-7; 7 nucleotides match TRBD1. Trimming took 2 bases from V and 2 from J; bases not matched to a gene: 6. CDR1 and CDR2 from the germline V gene are MGHRA and YSYEKL. The CDR3 length is 15 residues. The DNA for the CDR3 is TGCGCCAGCAGCCAAAAACAGGGGCAGACCTACGAGCAGTACTTC. Translating gives CASSQKQGQTYEQYF.

The genes are TRBV7-3 and TRBJ1-1; D remains ambiguous. This CDR3 spans 14 amino acids. Deletions cut 5 bases from V and 4 bases from J, with 14 bases between. Germline assignment: CDR1 SGHTA and CDR2 FQGTGA. The DNA of the CDR3 is TGTGCCAGCAGCCCCCAAGGAGGGAGCACTGAAGCTTTCTTT. It translates to CASSPQGGSTEAFF.

The chain joins TRBV11-2 to TRBJ2-1, with D perhaps matching TRBD1 (5 bases). V was cut by 6 bases and J by 6 bases, with 21 bases left in between. CDR3 size: 16 residues. Germline assignment: CDR1 SGHAT and CDR2 FQNNGV. The CDR3 loop is CASSSSRVTSRNEQFF. The CDR3 DNA reads TGTGCCAGCAGTTCATCCAGGGTGACGAGTCGCAATGAGCAGTTCTTC.

This sequence joins TRBV5-1 and TRBJ2-1; 13 nucleotides line up with TRBD2. The CDR3 extends over 18 amino acids. V shed 7 bases, J shed 1 base, and the junction held 11 bases outside the gene matches. From germline, CDR1 is SGHRS and CDR2 YFSETQ. CDR3 residues: CASAGGTSGKVSYNEQFF. The CDR3 DNA sequence: TGCGCCAGCGCGGGAGGGACTAGCGGGAAGGTGTCCTACAATGAGCAGTTCTTC.

This chain links TRBV29-1 with TRBJ1-1, with a possible D match to TRBD1 (5 bases). The CDR3 sequence is 14 residues long. The V end was cut by 7 bases, the J end by 6 bases, with 21 bases between. Germline lookup yields CDR1 SQVTM and CDR2 ANQGSEA. Here the CDR3 reads CSAKDGGGISEAFF. The CDR3 nucleotides are TGCAGCGCCAAAGACGGGGGTGGGATATCTGAAGCTTTCTTT.

The chain is built from TRBV6-6 and TRBJ2-5; D assignment may be TRBD1 or TRBD2 (5 bases each). Judging by the DNA end, TRBJ2-7 fits better; the J call may be wrong. The CDR3 has 15 amino acids. CDR1 is MNHNY and CDR2 is SVGAGI in the germline V gene (reference sequence). The CDR3, as DNA: TGTGCCAGCAGTTACCCGGGACGGAGCTCCTACGAGCAGTACTTC. It translates to CASSYPGRSSYEQYF.

J is TRBJ2-7 and V is TRBV5-4; no clear D. This CDR3 has 11 residues. The V gene lost 3 bases and the J gene lost 6 bases, with 7 bases spanning the gap. CDR1 is SGHNT, CDR2 YYREEE, per germline (reference sequence). CDR3 protein: CASSWNREQYF. The CDR3 nucleotides are TGTGCCAGCAGCTGGAATCGCGAGCAGTACTTC.

The genes are TRBV15 and TRBJ1-5; D remains unclear. From germline, CDR1 is LNHNV and CDR2 YYDKDF (reference sequence). Trimming cost V 5 bases and J 6 bases, with 14 bases left between them. This CDR3 contains 14 residues. The CDR3 nucleotides are TGTGCCACCAGCCCACAGCGGTTGGGTCAGCCCCAGCATTTT. Translation: CATSPQRLGQPQHF.

This rearrangement joins TRBV5-4 to TRBJ1-6, with 9 bases matching TRBD1. This CDR3 spans 17 amino acids. With 1 base clipped from V and 5 bases from J, the junction kept 7 bases outside the gene matches. Germline V gene sequence: CDR1 SGHNT, CDR2 YYREEE (reference sequence). The CDR3 DNA is TGTGCCAGCAGCTTGTGGGGACAGGGCCCTCATAATTCACCCCTCCACTTT. Residues: CASSLWGQGPHNSPLHF.

The chain has TRBV2 and TRBJ1-5, with D unclear. CDR3 length: 13 residues. CDR1 is SNHLY, CDR2 FYNNEI, per germline. The V gene lost 6 bases and the J gene lost 5 bases, with 11 bases spanning the gap. The CDR3 sequence is CASRGDNDQPQHF. The CDR3 DNA is TGTGCCAGCAGGGGCGACAATGATCAGCCCCAGCATTTT.

The chain combines TRBV9 with TRBJ1-1, with 7 bases matching TRBD1. J was trimmed by 7 bases and V by 0 bases; bases with no gene match: 3. The CDR3 length is 13 residues. Germline assignment: CDR1 SGDLS and CDR2 YYNGEE. The CDR3 is CASSVEGGYEAFF. CDR3 DNA: TGTGCCAGCAGCGTAGAAGGGGGCTATGAAGCTTTCTTT. Using reference TRBV9 and TRBJ1-1 for the parts outside the CDR3, the full variable domain is DSGVTQTPKHLITATGQRVTLRCSPRSGDLSVYWYQQSLDQGLQFLIQYYNGEERAKGNILERFSAQQFPDLHSELNLSSLELGDSALYFCASSVEGGYEAFFGQGTRLTVV.

The gene calls are TRBV7-7 and TRBJ1-5; D is unresolved. Germline V gene sequence: CDR1 SSHAT, CDR2 FNYEAQ (reference sequence). V was pared by 1 base and J by 3 bases, with 4 bases between. The CDR3 covers 13 residues. The chain's CDR3 is CASSLGPNQPQHF. The CDR3 DNA reads TGTGCCAGCAGCTTAGGCCCCAATCAGCCCCAGCATTTT.

The chain joins TRBV4-3 to TRBJ1-2, with 7 bases fitting TRBD1. V gave up 0 bases and J gave up 2 bases; unmatched junction bases: 6. The CDR3 covers 16 residues. Germline V gene sequence: CDR1 LGHNA, CDR2 YSLEER. The chain's CDR3 is CASSQDPGQENYGYTF. The CDR3 nucleotides read TGCGCCAGCAGCCAAGACCCCGGACAGGAGAACTATGGCTACACCTTC.

The chain has TRBV19 and TRBJ2-1, with TRBD2 as a possible D gene (5 bases). This CDR3 is built from 12 residues. The V gene's germline CDR1 is LNHDA and CDR2 SQIVND (reference sequence). V shed 3 bases and J shed 11 bases, with 11 bases lying between them. The CDR3 nucleotides read TGTGCCAGTAGTATGATCGGGGATCAGCAGTTCTTC. Amino acid sequence: CASSMIGDQQFF. The full variable domain, in which reference TRBV19 and TRBJ2-1 provide the parts outside the CDR3, is DGGITQSPKYLFRKEGQNVTLSCEQNLNHDAMYWYRQDPGQGLRLIYYSQIVNDFQKGDIAEGYSVSREKKESFPLTVTSAQKNPTAFYLCASSMIGDQQFFGPGTRLTVL.

The chain is built from TRBV28 and TRBJ1-5; the D is unclear. This CDR3 spans 14 amino acids. The V end was cut by 7 bases, the J end by 5 bases, with 15 bases between. Germline loops: CDR1 MDHEN, CDR2 SYDVKM. The CDR3 is CASTTTRHDQPQHF. DNA of the CDR3: TGTGCCAGCACCACCACCCGACACGATCAGCCCCAGCATTTT.

The chain joins TRBV2 to TRBJ2-1, with D unresolved. The CDR3 length is 15 residues. Trimming left V 4 bases short and J 4 bases short, with 14 bases between. Germline V gene sequence: CDR1 SNHLY, CDR2 FYNNEI. CDR3 nucleotides: TGTGCCAGCAGTGGGCCGGTTATTTTATACAATGAGCAGTTCTTC. Its translation is CASSGPVILYNEQFF.

The chain recombines TRBV6-5 with TRBJ1-2; 7 nucleotides line up with TRBD1. The CDR3 length is 14 residues. V dropped 5 bases and J dropped 2; count of bases not matched to a gene: 5. Germline values: CDR1 MNHEY, CDR2 SVGAGI. The CDR3 nucleotides read TGTGCCAGCAGTGCAGGGGGTACAAACTATGGCTACACCTTC. It specifies CASSAGGTNYGYTF.

The rearrangement uses TRBV18 and TRBJ2-7, with 9 bases that match TRBD1. The CDR3 spans 15 residues. The junction had 6 bases not matched to a gene; V was cut back by 2 bases and J by 4 bases. Germline loops: CDR1 KGHSH, CDR2 LQKENI. The CDR3 sequence is CASSPDRGFLYEQYF. CDR3 nucleotides: TGTGCCAGCTCACCAGACAGGGGGTTTTTGTACGAGCAGTACTTC. Using reference TRBV18 and TRBJ2-7 for the parts outside the CDR3, the full variable domain is NAGVMQNPRHLVRRRGQEARLRCSPMKGHSHVYWYRQLPEEGLKFMVYLQKENIIDESGMPKERFSAEFPKEGPSILRIQQVVRGDSAAYFCASSPDRGFLYEQYFGPGTRLTVT.

The rearrangement links TRBV7-9 to TRBJ1-1, with D uncertain. The germline CDR1 and CDR2 sequences are SEHNR and FQNEAQ (reference sequence). The CDR3 runs 13 residues. Trimming removed 0 bases at V and 7 bases at J, with 9 bases between. This CDR3 is CASSLALTVEAFF. CDR3 bases: TGTGCCAGCAGCTTAGCATTGACGGTTGAAGCTTTCTTT.

A few counts support this clone. The chain combines TRBV15 with TRBJ2-7, with a weak D call TRBD1 (6 bases). The CDR3 is 14 residues long. Trimming took 1 base from V and 1 from J, leaving 8 bases between them. The germline gives CDR1 LNHNV, CDR2 YYDKDF (reference sequence). The CDR3 loop is CATSRGGQSYEQYF. CDR3 bases: TGTGCCACCAGCAGAGGGGGACAATCCTACGAGCAGTACTTC.

The rearrangement links TRBV7-8 to TRBJ2-7; D ambiguous. The CDR3 has 14 amino acids. V lost 1 base, J lost 2 bases, and 9 bases lay in between. From germline, CDR1 is SGHVS and CDR2 FQNEAQ. CDR3 in DNA: TGTGCCAGCAGCTTAGAGGACGGAACCTACGAGCAGTACTTC. As protein: CASSLEDGTYEQYF.

The chain employs TRBV5-8 and TRBJ2-1; D gene ambiguous. Germline V gives CDR1 SGHTS, CDR2 YDEGEE. Trimming shortened V by 2 bases and J by 6 bases, and 6 bases separated the two germline ends. The CDR3 sequence is 12 residues long. The chain's CDR3 is CASSLRSNEQFF. CDR3 coding DNA: TGTGCCAGCAGCTTAAGATCCAATGAGCAGTTCTTC.